This entry is about one T cell receptor beta chain. Its specificity is unknown. This specimen comes from a study of shared clonotypes between healthy human individuals. Study-wide findings and caveats: Naive CD4 clonotype sharing across several donors was roughly 5%.

The CDR3 totals 14 residues. Germline V lookup: CDR1 SGHAT, CDR2 FQNNGV. Trimming took off 6 bases at V and 2 bases at J, with 14 bases between the two ends. For every subset, genomic DNA was evenly distributed across several immunoSEQ plates. The data were produced by immunoSEQ multiplex PCR, yet TCRdb's version contains in-frame clones alone and is incomplete. The sample contains around 2,000,000 clones, approximately 95% of which appear only once. Naivety among CD8 cells was defined by CD45RO negativity and positive CCR7 selection, thereby excluding terminally differentiated effector memory CD45RA+ cells.

The rearrangement joins TRBV11-2 to TRBJ2-7; D may be TRBD1 or TRBD2 (5 bases each). The specimen sequenced was naive CD8+ T cells sorted from blood. The sequence derives from a man aged 18 to 29 in good health. This CDR3 is CASSYNEGTYEQYF. In DNA form, the CDR3 reads TGTGCCAGCAGTTACAATGAGGGGACCTACGAGCAGTACTTC.